This section outlines one T cell receptor (beta chain) sequence together with its context. In its sample, this clonotype was seen many times. What antigen it recognizes has not been identified. The record has no base qualities; no much larger clone is one base away. These data come from a study of spatial heterogeneity in lung cancer (dated by TCRdb to about 2019). Regarding the research as a whole: More beta-chain than alpha-chain transcripts were consistently detected, likely reflecting higher beta-chain transcript abundance. At surgery, both alpha and beta chains were TCR-sequenced in 200 to 250 tumor regions, 63 to 65 matched nontumor lung samples and 56 PBMC samples. In non-small cell lung cancer, the study made a quantitative comparison of TCR alpha and beta repertoires among multiple tumor regions, matched nontumor lung and blood. In the raw uncorrected reads, each unique combination of TCR and UMI appeared more than ten times on average. The study linked features of the TCR repertoire to counts of nonsynonymous mutations, which were determined by whole-exome sequencing of tumor tissue.

The time point label here, explained by the study, means: sample taken at primary tumor resection. The donors were fewer than 90 patients from the lung TRACERx cohort who had early-stage, untreated non-small cell lung cancer. Whole RNA extracted from tumor and nontumor lung tissue, or from cryopreserved PBMC samples, was used for TCR sequencing without cell sorting. Patients were selected for TCR sequencing only if sufficient RNA was available from at least two tumor regions. The library was prepared using 5' RACE. The sample was run on a NextSeq 500. To allow correction of PCR and sequencing errors, the TCR library protocol tagged every TCR cDNA molecule with a unique molecular identifier. In the original analysis: TCR identification, UMI-based error correction and CDR3 extraction were performed with Decombinator tools. TCRs above a frequency of 2 per 1,000, corresponding to the top 1% of the tumor frequency distribution, were defined as expanded. Renyi diversity was computed with the R vegan package after each repertoire had been subsampled 100 times to 5,000 TCRs. CDR3 similarity networks were built from amino acid triplet string-kernel similarity, connecting CDR3s with pairwise similarity above 0.82. TCRdb reworked the public reads: Q25 trimming with fastp, MiXCR clone assembly, productive beta chains retained. Records with the same CDR3 protein are collapsed into one entry carrying the most frequent genes and DNA. These V and J calls originate from TCRdb's pipeline instead of the authors' own analysis. For this sample there are 20,000 to 25,000 distinct CDR3 sequences; 7% appear just once. The ten biggest clones cover roughly an eighth of the sample.

The paper's findings and limits, for the study overall: Confirming at a functional level the hypothesis that regional TCRs recognize regional mutations was considered to require additional single-cell paired TCR alpha and beta sequencing. Ubiquitous expanded tumor TCRs showed up in blood more often at tumor resection than at routine follow-up.

The receptor's source is a male donor with early-stage non-small cell lung cancer. Source: PBMCs, taken at surgery.

The CDR3 has the sequence CATSRQGLGQIEQFF. The DNA sequence is TGTGCCACCAGCAGGCAGGGTTTAGGGCAGATTGAGCAGTTCTTC. The chain couples TRBV15 to TRBJ2-1; TRBD1 might be the D gene, on 5 matching bases. The germline V gene (reference sequence) supplies CDR1 LNHNV and CDR2 YYDKDF. The CDR3 contains 15 residues, cysteine and phenylalanine counted. This entry keeps only the CDR3 DNA: 45 bases, framed from base 1. V loses 3 bases of germline sequence and J loses 9 bases, and the interval between the two ends is 18 bases.